Listed below are T cell receptor beta chains from one sample, sequenced in a study of shared clonotypes between healthy human individuals. TCRdb's table, derived via immunoSEQ multiplex PCR, lists solely in-frame clones and lacks some. The sample records about 2.1 million clones, around 93% being singletons. Sequencing was performed on naive CD8+ T cells from PBMCs. These receptors were collected from a man between 18 and 35 years old in good health. Some clones in this sample may be carry-over from other donors' samples. The CDR3 runs from the conserved cysteine through the conserved F or W. D genes are given only for firm matches. The size of a clone is reported for some rows only, either as once, few or many, or as a class for expanded clones.

>TRBV5-6|NA|NA|TRBJ1-4
CASTRGGTGEKLFF
TGTGCCAGCACCCGAGGGGGGACGGGTGAAAAACTGTTTTTT
>TRBV6-6|NA|NA|TRBJ2-1
CASRPGLAPSYNEQFF
TGTGCCAGCAGGCCCGGTCTAGCGCCGTCCTACAATGAGCAGTTCTTC
>TRBV10-2|TRBD1|NA|TRBJ2-7
CASRESGGYEQYF
TGCGCCAGCAGAGAGTCAGGGGGATACGAGCAGTACTTC
>TRBV7-2|TRBD2|NA|TRBJ2-3
CASSPALAGWRASTDTQYF
TGTGCCAGCAGCCCGGCACTAGCGGGGTGGAGGGCTAGCACAGATACGCAGTATTTT
>TRBV2|NA|NA|TRBJ2-7
CASSEGRAYSYEQYF
TGTGCCAGCAGTGAAGGCAGGGCCTACTCCTACGAGCAGTACTTC
>TRBV29-1|TRBD1|NA|TRBJ2-3
CSVAGPRDRTSTDTQYF
TGCAGCGTCGCCGGACCCCGGGACAGGACTAGCACAGATACGCAGTATTTT
>TRBV6-4|TRBD1|NA|TRBJ2-1
CASTWGQGAFRKDEQFF
TGTGCCAGCACTTGGGGACAGGGGGCTTTTAGGAAAGATGAGCAGTTCTTC
>TRBV29-1|TRBD2|NA|TRBJ2-3
CSAQGERLAGEPDTQYF
TGCAGCGCGCAAGGGGAAAGACTAGCGGGAGAACCAGATACGCAGTATTTT
>TRBV30|NA|NA|TRBJ2-7
CAWSVTDGLYEQYF
TGTGCCTGGAGTGTAACGGACGGACTCTACGAGCAGTACTTC
>TRBV7-9|TRBD1|NA|TRBJ2-7
CASSLGEGTGAYEQYF
TGTGCCAGCAGCTTAGGCGAGGGGACAGGGGCCTACGAGCAGTACTTC
>TRBV6-1|NA|NA|TRBJ1-3
CASSERVIPSGNTIYF
TGTGCCAGCAGTGAAAGGGTGATCCCCTCTGGAAACACCATATATTTT
>TRBV30|NA|NA|TRBJ2-1
CAWSAAGAPAVDEQFF
TGTGCCTGGAGTGCGGCGGGGGCGCCGGCGGTGGATGAGCAGTTCTTC
>TRBV19|NA|NA|TRBJ2-7
CASSMGGTYYEQYF
TGTGCCAGTAGTATGGGTGGCACTTACTACGAGCAGTACTTC
>TRBV5-6|NA|NA|TRBJ2-7
CASSLVLGESYEQYF
TGTGCCAGCAGCTTGGTTTTGGGGGAGAGCTACGAGCAGTACTTC
>TRBV27|NA|NA|TRBJ2-7
CASSLSWTLSYEQYF
TGTGCCAGCAGTTTATCATGGACCCTAAGCTACGAGCAGTACTTC
>TRBV11-2|NA|NA|TRBJ1-2
CASSLWEGKDYGYTF
TGTGCCAGCAGCTTATGGGAGGGAAAGGACTATGGCTACACCTTC
>TRBV5-4|TRBD1|NA|TRBJ2-7
CASTGQGTVGEQYF
TGTGCCAGCACCGGACAGGGGACGGTGGGCGAGCAGTACTTC
>TRBV6-1|TRBD2|once|TRBJ2-7
CASSPKTSGVYEQYF
TGTGCCAGCAGTCCTAAGACTAGCGGGGTCTACGAGCAGTACTTC
>TRBV7-9|NA|once|TRBJ1-1
CASSYRLGNTEAFF
TGTGCCAGCAGCTACCGACTTGGGAACACTGAAGCTTTCTTT
>TRBV28|NA|NA|TRBJ1-1
CASSLAGTLNTEAFF
TGTGCCAGCAGTTTGGCCGGAACTCTGAACACTGAAGCTTTCTTT
>TRBV27|TRBD1|NA|TRBJ2-1
CATWGQGALNEQFF
TGTGCCACCTGGGGGCAGGGGGCGTTGAATGAGCAGTTCTTC
>TRBV4-3|TRBD2|NA|TRBJ2-5
CASSQAPWLTSGTVETQYF
TGCGCCAGCAGCCAAGCCCCATGGTTAACTAGCGGGACTGTAGAGACCCAGTACTTC
>TRBV4-1|TRBD1|NA|TRBJ2-7
CASSQDLDRGLYEQYF
TGCGCCAGCAGCCAAGATTTGGACAGGGGGCTCTACGAGCAGTACTTC
>TRBV27|NA|few|TRBJ1-1
CASMEGGHTEAFF
TGTGCCAGCATGGAAGGGGGGCACACTGAAGCTTTCTTT
>TRBV7-9|NA|NA|TRBJ1-5
CASSQGQSGNQPQHF
TGTGCCAGCAGCCAGGGGCAAAGTGGCAATCAGCCCCAGCATTTT
>TRBV27|TRBD1|NA|TRBJ1-1
CASSLSPRQGILVTEAFF
TGTGCCAGCAGTTTATCGCCCCGACAGGGAATTTTGGTTACTGAAGCTTTCTTT
>TRBV27|NA|NA|TRBJ1-4
CASRPKVGLGGKLFF
TGTGCCAGCAGGCCTAAGGTGGGGCTGGGGGGAAAACTGTTTTTT
>TRBV7-9|TRBD2|NA|TRBJ2-7
CASSTAGTSGGYEQYF
TGTGCCAGCAGCACCGCCGGGACTAGCGGGGGCTACGAGCAGTACTTC
>TRBV4-3|NA|NA|TRBJ1-2
CASSQEMSREQIVYGYTF
TGCGCCAGCAGCCAAGAGATGTCCCGGGAGCAAATCGTTTATGGCTACACCTTC
>TRBV27|NA|NA|TRBJ2-5
CASSLNRGLQETQYF
TGTGCCAGCAGTCTCAATCGGGGGCTCCAAGAGACCCAGTACTTC
>TRBV9|TRBD2|once|TRBJ2-3
CASSPGGGSGTDTQYF
TGTGCCAGCAGCCCCGGGGGGGGATCTGGCACAGATACGCAGTATTTT
>TRBV2|NA|NA|TRBJ1-2
CASRSDMNYGYTF
TGTGCCAGCAGGTCGGACATGAACTATGGCTACACCTTC
>TRBV25-1|NA|NA|TRBJ1-2
CASSEYYGYTF
TGTGCCAGCAGTGAATATTATGGCTACACCTTC
>TRBV9|TRBD1|NA|TRBJ2-1
CASSPSGTGGHNEQFF
TGTGCCAGCAGCCCCTCCGGGACAGGGGGTCACAATGAGCAGTTCTTC
>TRBV5-4|TRBD1|NA|TRBJ2-7
CASSSGTGTGLYEQYF
TGTGCCAGCAGCTCTGGAACCGGGACAGGGCTCTACGAGCAGTACTTC
>TRBV7-3|NA|NA|TRBJ1-1
CASSLGGLNTEAFF
TGTGCCAGCAGCTTAGGGGGGTTGAACACTGAAGCTTTCTTT
>TRBV27|NA|NA|TRBJ2-1
CASSSSGNEQFF
TGTGCCAGCAGTTCTAGTGGCAATGAGCAGTTCTTC
>TRBV2|NA|NA|TRBJ1-1
CASNDANLDRQAFF
TGTGCCAGCAATGATGCGAATCTTGACAGGCAAGCTTTCTTT
>TRBV7-6|NA|NA|TRBJ1-5
CASSRWRGGNQPQHF
TGTGCCAGCAGCCGGTGGAGGGGTGGCAATCAGCCCCAGCATTTT
>TRBV2|NA|NA|TRBJ2-5
CATNSGFGMNQETQYF
TGTGCCACCAACTCCGGTTTCGGGATGAACCAAGAGACCCAGTACTTC
>TRBV5-1|NA|NA|TRBJ1-6
CASSLRENSPLHF
TGCGCCAGCAGCTTGAGAGAGAATTCACCCCTCCACTTT
>TRBV27|NA|few|TRBJ2-7
CASSSGDLEQYF
TGTGCCAGCAGTTCTGGAGACCTCGAGCAGTACTTC
>TRBV5-1|NA|NA|TRBJ2-7
CASSLGAERDLYEQYF
TGCGCCAGCAGCTTGGGGGCCGAGCGCGATCTCTACGAGCAGTACTTC
>TRBV5-1|TRBD1|once|TRBJ2-1
CASSSGTVSYNEQFF
TGCGCCAGCAGCTCTGGGACAGTCTCCTACAATGAGCAGTTCTTC
>TRBV21-1|NA|NA|TRBJ2-3
CASSLVRGGRATKSTDTQYF
TGTGCCAGCAGCTTGGTTCGGGGCGGGAGGGCCACAAAGAGCACAGATACGCAGTATTTT
>TRBV5-1|TRBD1|NA|TRBJ2-1
CASSWTGTGIINEQFF
TGCGCCAGCAGCTGGACCGGGACAGGGATAATCAATGAGCAGTTCTTC
>TRBV25-1|NA|NA|TRBJ1-2
CASSDRENYGYTF
TGTGCCAGCAGTGACCGGGAAAACTATGGCTACACCTTC
>TRBV28|TRBD1|once|TRBJ2-5
CASSFPDEGTVEETQYF
TGTGCCAGCAGTTTTCCCGATGAGGGGACAGTAGAAGAGACCCAGTACTTC
>TRBV10-3|TRBD2|NA|TRBJ2-7
CAISGLAGSYEQYF
TGTGCCATCAGTGGACTAGCGGGATCCTACGAGCAGTACTTC
>TRBV28|NA|once|TRBJ1-1
CASRFSGSPEAFF
TGTGCCAGCAGGTTTTCGGGGTCCCCTGAAGCTTTCTTT
>TRBV7-9|NA|NA|TRBJ2-7
CASSLALRDEQYF
TGTGCCAGCAGCTTAGCATTGAGGGACGAGCAGTACTTC
>TRBV6-1|NA|NA|TRBJ1-2
CASSDQSNYGYTF
TGTGCCAGCAGTGATCAGAGTAACTATGGCTACACCTTC